This T cell receptor beta chain appears in the sequencing data of a study of tumor-infiltrating lymphocytes in primary liver carcinoma (TCRdb year 2017). Regarding the research as a whole: Hepatocellular carcinoma (four) or combined HCC and intrahepatic cholangiocarcinoma (one) was present in the five patients, who were three men and two women aged 30 to 69 years. Across five regions of each liver tumor, along with adjacent normal tissue and blood, the study brought together TCRbeta repertoire sequencing, expression microarrays and whole-exome sequencing. TCRbeta repertoire sequencing covered 35 or so specimens from 5 patients: some 25 tumor regions, 5 adjacent noncancerous liver tissues and 5 peripheral blood samples. Each sample produced roughly 3.65 to 8 million productive TCRbeta reads, and read depth showed no significant difference between tissue types. The five patients had tumors of stage T1-T3 N0M0, with maximum diameters ranging from 4.2 to 10 cm. To link TCRbeta repertoire diversity with the local molecular phenotype, the approximately 23 tumor region samples were profiled using Agilent mRNA microarrays. Repertoires from technical replicates were highly reproducible, with mean shared-clone rates about 0.91 and correlation coefficients above 0.95. What the authors observed across the whole study: Just about 7.5-24% of top clones turned up in all five regions of a tumor, which suggests spatial heterogeneity among tumor-infiltrating T cells. The study included only four to six patients, and the authors note findings should be validated in a larger study. Since the samples were bulk and unsorted, there was no way to compare CD4+ and CD8+ T cell repertoires. Compared with blood, tumors had a significantly larger share of the repertoire taken up by the top 250 clones (p = 0.039). Pairs of tumor regions showed greater repertoire overlap (mean roughly 35%) than tumor-adjacent pairs (roughly 17%) or tumor-blood pairs (approximately 15%), which is consistent with antigen-driven expansion. Because only the TCR beta chain was sequenced and unpaired alpha chains were not captured, true repertoire diversity is likely underestimated.

The CDR3 adds up to 12 amino acids, both ends counted. Left in the record is the CDR3 DNA by itself, 36 bases read in frame from the first base. CDR1 MGHDK and CDR2 SYGVNS are derived from the germline V gene. V is clipped by 2 bases and J by 3 bases, and the sequence between their germline boundaries is 4 bases long. This clonotype occurred a few times. The antigen it binds to is not known. This CDR3 is missing its conserved last phenylalanine or tryptophan, likely due to a read error. A constant-region primer and ProtoScript II reverse transcriptase were used to reverse-transcribe TCRbeta-specific cDNA from around 530 ng total RNA. The TCRbeta libraries were prepared through three rounds of nested multiplex PCR following a slightly modified ARM-PCR procedure. Multiplex TRBV1-TRBV30 forward primers and a Cbeta reverse primer were used in the first two PCR rounds, each of which was run for 10 to 11 cycles. Sample barcodes and Illumina adapters were added in a final 25-cycle PCR with Deep VentR polymerase. Before sequencing, amplicons between 200 and 500 bp were purified from gel using a QIAquick gel extraction kit. TCRbeta amplicons were sequenced on an Illumina HiSeq 2500 with 250-bp paired-end reads. The study's processing was this. To recover full CDR3 sequences, reads were quality-trimmed using Trimmomatic v0.33 and paired reads were then merged using FLASH v1.2.11. V, D and J germline segments were assigned to the rearranged TCRbeta sequences using MiGEC v1.2.1b. Clonotype statistics, along with Shannon-Wiener diversity indices, were calculated using VDJtools v1.0.0. To reduce sampling bias, subsequent analyses other than the diversity analysis used only the 250 most abundant clonotypes in each sample. The public reads were run again by TCRdb, first through fastp at Q25 and then through MiXCR, and only productive beta chains were kept. Each entry is one CDR3 protein sequence, shown with its most common DNA and genes. The authors' filters were not applied to this entry. This sample comprises 55,000 to 65,000 distinct CDR3 sequences, 60% to 85% of them detected only once. The top ten constitute roughly three fifths of the sample.

Without any cell sorting, total RNA and DNA were co-extracted from around 18-30 mg of bulk tissue using the AllPrep DNA/RNA mini kit. Between late 2015 and March 2016, five patients in China with histopathologically diagnosed primary liver carcinoma had surgical resection. At the time of sampling, the patients were treatment-naive and had chronic HBV infection. Each tumor was sampled at five spatially separated regions: the tumor centre plus the superior, inferior, left-lateral and right-lateral poles. According to histology, viable tumor cells made up more than 75% of every tumor sample. Pieces of fresh tumor and adjacent tissue were cut in half, with one half kept in RNAlater at -80 degrees C and the other half sent for histology.

The TCR originated in a man in his forties or fifties with primary liver carcinoma and hepatitis B virus infection. The sequenced sample was liver tumor tissue from sampling region 2. The intended sense of this specimen's cell subset or site label: tumor region T2, inferior pole. The V and J segments used are TRBV25-1 and TRBJ2-5, with the identity of the D gene unclear. Read as DNA, the sequence is TGTGCCAGCAGTGAACAGAAAGAGACCCAGTACTTA. This yields the protein CASSEQKETQYL.